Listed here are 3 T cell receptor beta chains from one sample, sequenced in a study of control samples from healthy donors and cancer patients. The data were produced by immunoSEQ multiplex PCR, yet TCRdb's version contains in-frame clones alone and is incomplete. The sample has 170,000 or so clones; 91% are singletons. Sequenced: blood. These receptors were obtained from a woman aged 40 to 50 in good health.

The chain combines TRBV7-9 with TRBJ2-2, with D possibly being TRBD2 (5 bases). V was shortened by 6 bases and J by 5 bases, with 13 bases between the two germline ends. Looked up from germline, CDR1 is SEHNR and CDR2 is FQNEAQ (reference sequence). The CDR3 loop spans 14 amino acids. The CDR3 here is CASRTTRMTGELFF. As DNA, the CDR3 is TGTGCCAGCAGGACAACTAGGATGACCGGGGAGCTGTTTTTT.

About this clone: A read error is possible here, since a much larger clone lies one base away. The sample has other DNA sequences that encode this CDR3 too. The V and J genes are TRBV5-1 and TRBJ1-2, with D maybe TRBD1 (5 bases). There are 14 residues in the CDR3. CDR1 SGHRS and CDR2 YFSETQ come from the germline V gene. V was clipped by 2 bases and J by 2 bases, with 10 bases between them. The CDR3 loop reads CASSLGGENYGYTF. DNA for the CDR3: TGCGCCAGCAGCTTAGGAGGGGAGAACTATGGCTACACCTTC.

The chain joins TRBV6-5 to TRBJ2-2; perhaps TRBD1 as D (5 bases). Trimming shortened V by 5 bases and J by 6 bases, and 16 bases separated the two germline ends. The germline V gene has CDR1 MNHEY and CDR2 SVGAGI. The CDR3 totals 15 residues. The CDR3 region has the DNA TGTGCCAGCAGTCGGACACAAACCACCCCCGGGGAGCTGTTTTTT. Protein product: CASSRTQTTPGELFF.